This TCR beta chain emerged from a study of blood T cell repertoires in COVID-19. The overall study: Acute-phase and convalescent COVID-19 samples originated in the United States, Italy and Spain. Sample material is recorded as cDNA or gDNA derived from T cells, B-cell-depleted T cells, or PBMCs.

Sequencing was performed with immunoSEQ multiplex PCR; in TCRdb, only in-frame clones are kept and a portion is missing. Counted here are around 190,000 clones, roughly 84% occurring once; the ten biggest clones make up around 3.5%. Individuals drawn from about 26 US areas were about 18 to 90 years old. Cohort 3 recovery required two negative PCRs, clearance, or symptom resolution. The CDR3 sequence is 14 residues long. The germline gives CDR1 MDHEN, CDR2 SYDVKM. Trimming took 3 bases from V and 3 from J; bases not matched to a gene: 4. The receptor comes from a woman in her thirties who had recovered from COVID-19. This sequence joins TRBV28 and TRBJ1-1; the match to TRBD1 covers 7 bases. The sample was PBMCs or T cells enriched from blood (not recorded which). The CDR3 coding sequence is TGTGCCAGCAGTTTGTTTGACAGGGACACTGAAGCTTTCTTT. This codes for CASSLFDRDTEAFF.